The T cell receptor beta chain described here comes from a study of T-cell reconstitution after alpha-beta-depleted transplantation in children. Points from the study as a whole: Reports say that about two months after transplant, the alpha-beta T cells came out of several hundred graft clones that had expanded.

V lost 5 bases to trimming and J lost 1 base, with 17 bases between them. The V gene's germline CDR1 is LNHNV and CDR2 YYDKDF (reference sequence). The CDR3 totals 17 residues. Preparing the TCRbeta library involved the use of unique molecular identifiers. TCRdb re-derived calls from the PCR reads in MiXCR, one entry per CDR3 protein. The table records around 90,000 distinct CDR3 sequences, about 16% of them present only once. Worth noting for this clonotype: What it binds is unknown.

This specimen was PBMCs, mostly from graft donor cells, taken 180 days after TCRalphabeta/CD19-depleted stem cell transplant. This rearrangement joins TRBV15 to TRBJ2-2; D may be TRBD1 (5 bases). This receptor was taken from a male patient aged 2-15 years who had a stem cell transplant for acute lymphoblastic leukemia, so the T cells may come from the graft donor. CDR3 in DNA: TGTGCCACCAGCCCCCGAGGTACTACAGGGAACACCGGGGAGCTGTTTTTT. Translation gives CATSPRGTTGNTGELFF.